The next 7 T cell receptor beta chains were all read from a single sample in a study of shared clonotypes between healthy human individuals. TCRdb's table, derived via immunoSEQ multiplex PCR, lists solely in-frame clones and lacks some. Of approximately 1.4 million clones in the sample, around 98% are singletons; the top ten hold approximately 0.44%. The sequenced material came from naive CD4+ T cells sorted from blood. Documented subset: CD45RA+ positively selected. Receptors originate from a young man in good health.

This chain links TRBV28 with TRBJ2-5; 7 bases align to TRBD2. The CDR3 covers 13 residues. V was pared by 6 bases and J by 4 bases, with 5 bases of the junction left unmatched. Germline V gene lookup returns CDR1 MDHEN and CDR2 SYDVKM. Here the CDR3 DNA reads TGTGCCAGCAGAACTAGCGACGTAGAGACCCAGTACTTC. It translates to CASRTSDVETQYF.

V is TRBV27 and J is TRBJ1-5; TRBD1 aligns across 9 bases. Trimming at V came to 6 bases and at J to 5 bases, leaving 5 bases not matched to a gene. Germline V gene data show CDR1 as MNHEY and CDR2 as SMNVEV (reference sequence). This CDR3 has 14 amino acids. CDR3 protein: CASSRYRGHQPQHF. In DNA, the CDR3 is TGTGCCAGCAGCCGCTACAGGGGGCATCAGCCCCAGCATTTT.

The rearrangement uses TRBV25-1 and TRBJ2-5; D unresolved. CDR1 and CDR2 (germline): MGHDK, SYGVNS. Deletions cut 7 bases from V and 5 bases from J, with 29 bases between. The CDR3 covers 18 residues. The DNA for the CDR3 is TGTGCCAGCACGAAAAAGGATCGAACCTCGTTTAAGAGGGAGACCCAGTACTTC. Protein: CASTKKDRTSFKRETQYF.

The chain combines TRBV5-4 with TRBJ2-2; unclear D gene. CDR1 is SGHNT and CDR2 is YYREEE in the germline V gene (reference sequence). V lost 2 bases to trimming and J lost 0 bases, with 11 bases between them. The CDR3 length is 16 residues. CDR3 DNA: TGTGCCAGCAGCTTAAGACCCGGGTCGAACACCGGGGAGCTGTTTTTT. Its protein is CASSLRPGSNTGELFF.

This chain uses TRBV18 with TRBJ2-2; D remains ambiguous. The CDR3 is 15 amino acids. Trimming took off 7 bases at V and 3 bases at J, with 15 bases between the two ends. In germline, CDR1 is KGHSH, CDR2 LQKENI. As DNA, the CDR3 is TGTGCCAGCTATTCGAGGCCCCCTCACACCGGGGAGCTGTTTTTT. This codes for CASYSRPPHTGELFF.

V usage is TRBV7-2 and J usage is TRBJ2-1; 15 nucleotides match TRBD2. The CDR3 has 16 residues. The V gene's germline CDR1 is SGHTA and CDR2 FQGNSA. The V segment lost 5 bases and the J segment 6 bases; nucleotides outside the gene matches: 5. The CDR3 coding sequence is TGTGCCAGCAGCAAGGGACTAGCGGGAGGTACCAATGAGCAGTTCTTC. Its protein product is CASSKGLAGGTNEQFF. The entire variable domain, with the rest obtained from reference TRBV7-2 and TRBJ2-1, is as follows: GAGVSQSPSNKVTEKGKDVELRCDPISGHTALYWYRQSLGQGLEFLIYFQGNSAPDKSGLPSDRFSAERTGGSVSTLTIQRTQQEDSAVYLCASSKGLAGGTNEQFFGPGTRLTVL.

This chain uses TRBV29-1 with TRBJ2-5; 7 nucleotides match TRBD1. CDR3 length: 14 amino acids. Germline CDR1 is SQVTM and CDR2 is ANQGSEA. With 8 bases clipped from V and 1 base from J, the junction kept 10 bases outside the gene matches. CDR3: CSFRQGFFQETQYF. The CDR3 DNA follows: TGCAGCTTCCGACAGGGATTTTTCCAAGAGACCCAGTACTTC.